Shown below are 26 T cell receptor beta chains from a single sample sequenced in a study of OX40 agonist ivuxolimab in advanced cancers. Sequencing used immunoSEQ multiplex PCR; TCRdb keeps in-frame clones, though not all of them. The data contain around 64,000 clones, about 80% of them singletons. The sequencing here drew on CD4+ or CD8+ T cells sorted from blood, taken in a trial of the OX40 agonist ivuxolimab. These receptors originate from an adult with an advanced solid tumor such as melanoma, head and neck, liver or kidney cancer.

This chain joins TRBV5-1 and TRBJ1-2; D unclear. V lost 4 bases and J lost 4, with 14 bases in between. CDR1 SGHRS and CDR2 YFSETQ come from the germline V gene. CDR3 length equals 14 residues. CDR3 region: CASSQTGEGYGYTF. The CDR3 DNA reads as TGCGCCAGCAGCCAGACCGGGGAGGGCTATGGCTACACCTTC.

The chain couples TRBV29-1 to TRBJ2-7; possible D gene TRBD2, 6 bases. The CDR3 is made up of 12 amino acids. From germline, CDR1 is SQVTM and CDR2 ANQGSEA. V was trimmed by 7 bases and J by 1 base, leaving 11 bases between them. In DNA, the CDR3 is TGCAGCGGGAGGGACCCATCCTACGAGCAGTACTTC. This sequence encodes CSGRDPSYEQYF.

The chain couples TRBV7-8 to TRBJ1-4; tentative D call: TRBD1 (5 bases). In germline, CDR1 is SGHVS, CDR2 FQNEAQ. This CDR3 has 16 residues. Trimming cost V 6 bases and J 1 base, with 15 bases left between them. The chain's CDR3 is CASRQGPAGTNEKLFF. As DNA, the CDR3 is TGTGCCAGCAGGCAGGGCCCGGCAGGAACTAATGAAAAACTGTTTTTT.

This CDR3 is CASSLVGSGRAGQETQYF. As DNA, the CDR3 is TGTGCCAGCAGCTTAGTTGGTAGCGGGAGGGCCGGGCAAGAGACCCAGTACTTC. The chain uses TRBV11-2 and TRBJ2-5; 11 bases are shared with TRBD2. Germline V CDR1 and CDR2: SGHAT, FQNNGV. This CDR3 region has 18 residues. Trimming cost V 1 base and J 2 bases; bases outside gene matches: 9.

The CDR3 nucleotides are TGTGCCAGCAGCTTGGGCCAGGGGGATGGCTACACCTTC. Translated, it gives CASSLGQGDGYTF. The chain is built from TRBV5-6 and TRBJ1-2, with 7 bases aligning to TRBD1. The CDR3 spans 13 residues. The junction had 2 bases not matched to a gene; V was cut back by 0 bases and J by 6 bases. The germline CDR1 and CDR2 sequences are SGHDT and YYEEEE.

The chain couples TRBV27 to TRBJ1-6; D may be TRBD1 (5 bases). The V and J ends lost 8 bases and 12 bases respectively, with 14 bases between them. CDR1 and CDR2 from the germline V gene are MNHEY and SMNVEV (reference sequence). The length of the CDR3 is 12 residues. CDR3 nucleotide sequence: TGTGCCAGCGGACAATGGAGGGGACCCCTCCACTTT. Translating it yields CASGQWRGPLHF.

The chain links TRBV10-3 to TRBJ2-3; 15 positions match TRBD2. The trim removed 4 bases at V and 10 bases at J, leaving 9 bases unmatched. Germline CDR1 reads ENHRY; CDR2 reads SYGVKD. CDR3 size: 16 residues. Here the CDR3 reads CAISALGLAGGPSQYF. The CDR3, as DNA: TGTGCCATCAGTGCCTTAGGACTAGCGGGAGGGCCGTCGCAGTATTTT.

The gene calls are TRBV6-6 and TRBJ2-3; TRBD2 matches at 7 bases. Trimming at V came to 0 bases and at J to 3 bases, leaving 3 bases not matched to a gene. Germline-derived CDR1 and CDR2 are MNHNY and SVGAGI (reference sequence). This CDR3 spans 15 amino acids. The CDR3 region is CASSYSASGTDTQYF. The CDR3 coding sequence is TGTGCCAGCAGTTACTCCGCTAGCGGAACAGATACGCAGTATTTT.

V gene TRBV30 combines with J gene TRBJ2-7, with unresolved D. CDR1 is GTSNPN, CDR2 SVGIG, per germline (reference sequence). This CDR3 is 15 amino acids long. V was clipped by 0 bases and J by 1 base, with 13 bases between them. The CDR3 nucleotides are TGTGCCTGGAGTGTACCCCGATTCGGGTCCTACGAGCAGTACTTC. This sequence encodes CAWSVPRFGSYEQYF.

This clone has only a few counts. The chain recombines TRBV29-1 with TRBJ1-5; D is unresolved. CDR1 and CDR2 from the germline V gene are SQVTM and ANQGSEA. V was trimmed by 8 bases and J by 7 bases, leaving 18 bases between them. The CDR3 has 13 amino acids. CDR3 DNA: TGCAGCACGCGGGGTCAGGCGGGACAGCCCCAGCATTTT. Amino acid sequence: CSTRGQAGQPQHF.

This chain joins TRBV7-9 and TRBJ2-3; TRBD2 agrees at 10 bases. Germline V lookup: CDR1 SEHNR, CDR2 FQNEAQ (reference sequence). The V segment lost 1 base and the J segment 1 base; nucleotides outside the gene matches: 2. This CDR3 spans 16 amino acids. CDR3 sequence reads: CASSLGTSGGTDTQYF. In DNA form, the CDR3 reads TGTGCCAGCAGCTTAGGCACTAGCGGGGGCACAGATACGCAGTATTTT.

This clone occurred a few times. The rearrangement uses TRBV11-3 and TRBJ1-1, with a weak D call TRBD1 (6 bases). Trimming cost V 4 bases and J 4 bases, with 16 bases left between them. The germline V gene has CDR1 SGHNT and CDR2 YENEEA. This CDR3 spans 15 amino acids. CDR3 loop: CASSSGDARGTEAFF. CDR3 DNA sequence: TGTGCCAGCAGCTCAGGGGACGCGAGGGGCACTGAAGCTTTCTTT.

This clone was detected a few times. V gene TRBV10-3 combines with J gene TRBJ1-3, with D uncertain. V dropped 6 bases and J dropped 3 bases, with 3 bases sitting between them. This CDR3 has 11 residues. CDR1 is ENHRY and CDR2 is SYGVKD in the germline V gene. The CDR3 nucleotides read TGTGCCATCAGCGGTGGAAACACCATATATTTT. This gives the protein CAISGGNTIYF.

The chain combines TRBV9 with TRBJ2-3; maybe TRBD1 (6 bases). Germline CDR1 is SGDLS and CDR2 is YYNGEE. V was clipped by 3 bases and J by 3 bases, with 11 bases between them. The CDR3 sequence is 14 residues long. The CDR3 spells CASSASGATDTQYF. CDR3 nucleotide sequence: TGTGCCAGCAGCGCTTCAGGGGCAACAGATACGCAGTATTTT.

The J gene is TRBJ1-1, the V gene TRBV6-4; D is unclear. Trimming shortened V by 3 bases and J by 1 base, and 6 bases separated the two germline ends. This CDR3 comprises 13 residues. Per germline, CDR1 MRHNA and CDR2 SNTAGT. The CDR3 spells CASSEQPNTEAFF. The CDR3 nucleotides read TGTGCCAGCAGTGAACAGCCGAACACTGAAGCTTTCTTT.

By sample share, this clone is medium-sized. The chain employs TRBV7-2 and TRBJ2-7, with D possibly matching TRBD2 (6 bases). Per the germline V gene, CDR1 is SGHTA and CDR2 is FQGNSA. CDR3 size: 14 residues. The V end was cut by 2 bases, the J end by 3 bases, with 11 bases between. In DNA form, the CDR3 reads TGTGCCAGCAGCTTATCGCGGGACGACTACGAGCAGTACTTC. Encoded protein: CASSLSRDDYEQYF.

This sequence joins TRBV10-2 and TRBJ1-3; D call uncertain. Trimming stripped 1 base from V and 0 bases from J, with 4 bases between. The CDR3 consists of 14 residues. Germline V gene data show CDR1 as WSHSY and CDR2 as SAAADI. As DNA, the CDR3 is TGCGCCAGCAGTGAGTACAACTCTGGAAACACCATATATTTT. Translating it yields CASSEYNSGNTIYF.

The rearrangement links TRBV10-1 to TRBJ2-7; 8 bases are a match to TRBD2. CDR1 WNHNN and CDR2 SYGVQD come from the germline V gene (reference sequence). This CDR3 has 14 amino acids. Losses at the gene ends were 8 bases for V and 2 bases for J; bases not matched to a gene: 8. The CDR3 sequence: CASERERIPYEQYF. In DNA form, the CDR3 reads TGCGCCAGCGAGCGGGAGCGGATTCCCTACGAGCAGTACTTC.

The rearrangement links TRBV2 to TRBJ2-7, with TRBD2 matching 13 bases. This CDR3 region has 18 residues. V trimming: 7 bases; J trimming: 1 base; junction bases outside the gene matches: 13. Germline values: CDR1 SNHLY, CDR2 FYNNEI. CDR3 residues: CASTGQWTSGSGSYEQYF. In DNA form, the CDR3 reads TGTGCCAGCACCGGACAGTGGACTAGCGGGAGCGGATCCTACGAGCAGTACTTC.

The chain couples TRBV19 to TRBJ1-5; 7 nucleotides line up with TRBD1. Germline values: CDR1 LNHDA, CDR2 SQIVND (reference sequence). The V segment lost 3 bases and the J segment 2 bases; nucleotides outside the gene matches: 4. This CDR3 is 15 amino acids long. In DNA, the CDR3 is TGTGCCAGTAGTATCACCGACAGGGGCAATCAGCCCCAGCATTTT. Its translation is CASSITDRGNQPQHF.

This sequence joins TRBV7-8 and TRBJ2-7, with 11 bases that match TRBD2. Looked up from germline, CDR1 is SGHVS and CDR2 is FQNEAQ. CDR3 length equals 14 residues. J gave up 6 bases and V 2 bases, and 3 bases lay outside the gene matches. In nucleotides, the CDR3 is TGTGCCAGCAGCTTACTAGCGGGGGGTGGCGAGCAGTACTTC. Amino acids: CASSLLAGGGEQYF. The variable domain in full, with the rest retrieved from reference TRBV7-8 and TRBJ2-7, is GAGVSQSPRYKVAKRGQDVALRCDPISGHVSLFWYQQALGQGPEFLTYFQNEAQLDKSGLPSDRFFAERPEGSVSTLKIQRTQQEDSAVYLCASSLLAGGGEQYFGPGTRLTVT.

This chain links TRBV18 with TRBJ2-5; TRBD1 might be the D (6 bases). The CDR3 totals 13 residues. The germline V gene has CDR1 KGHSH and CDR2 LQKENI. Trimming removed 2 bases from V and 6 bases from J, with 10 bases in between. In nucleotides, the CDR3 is TGTGCCAGCTCACCAGTCCAGGGGAAGACCCAGTACTTC. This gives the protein CASSPVQGKTQYF.

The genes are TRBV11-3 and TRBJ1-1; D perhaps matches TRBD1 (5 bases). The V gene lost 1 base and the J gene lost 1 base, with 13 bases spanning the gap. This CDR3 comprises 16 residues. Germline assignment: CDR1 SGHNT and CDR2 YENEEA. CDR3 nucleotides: TGTGCCAGCAGCTTAGTAGTAGGACACCCGAACACTGAAGCTTTCTTT. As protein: CASSLVVGHPNTEAFF.

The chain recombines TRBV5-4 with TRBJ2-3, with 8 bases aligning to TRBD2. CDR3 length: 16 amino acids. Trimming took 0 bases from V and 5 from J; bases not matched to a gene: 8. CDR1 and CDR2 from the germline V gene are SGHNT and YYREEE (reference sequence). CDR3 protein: CASSLALRGVRDTQYF. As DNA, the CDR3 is TGTGCCAGCAGCTTGGCCTTGCGGGGGGTCAGAGATACGCAGTATTTT.

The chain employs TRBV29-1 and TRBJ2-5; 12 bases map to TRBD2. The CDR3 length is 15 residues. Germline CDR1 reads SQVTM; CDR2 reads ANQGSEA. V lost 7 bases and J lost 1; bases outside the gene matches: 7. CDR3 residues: CSGQLAGGPQETQYF. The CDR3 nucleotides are TGCAGCGGCCAACTAGCGGGGGGACCCCAAGAGACCCAGTACTTC.

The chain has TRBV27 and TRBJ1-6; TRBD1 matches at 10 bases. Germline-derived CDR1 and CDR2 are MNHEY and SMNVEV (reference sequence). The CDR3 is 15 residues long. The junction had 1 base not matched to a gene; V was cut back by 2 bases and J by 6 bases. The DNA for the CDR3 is TGTGCCAGCAGTTTACGGACAGGGGGTAATTCACCCCTCCACTTT. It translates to CASSLRTGGNSPLHF.